This T cell receptor (beta chain) was captured by sequencing in a study of response to subunit inactivated influenza vaccine. TCRdb itself ran the RT-PCR reads through MiXCR, one entry per CDR3 protein. The data hold about 570,000 distinct CDR3 sequences, with approximately 10% observed a single time. CDR1 is SGHTA, CDR2 FQGNSA, per germline. V lost 2 bases and J lost 7, with 14 bases in between. CDR3 length equals 15 residues. This clonotype was seen a few times. These data were also filed under a second study, of T cells expressing NK-cell markers. That work states: With UMIs, 5'RACE template switching was used to make TCR beta cDNA.

The sequenced sample was PBMCs from blood, obtained on the day of vaccination. The J gene is TRBJ1-4, the V gene TRBV7-2; tentative D call: TRBD1 (5 bases). The source is a man between 50 and 59 years old who received an inactivated influenza vaccine. The chain's CDR3 is CASSLKQGSGEKLFF. CDR3 DNA: TGTGCCAGCAGCTTAAAGCAGGGATCGGGTGAAAAACTGTTTTTT.